This TCR beta chain was recorded in a study of CD8+CD57+ T cells in acquired aplastic anemia. In the study overall: Sorted CD4+ and CD8+ cells gave an average of about 3 ug of DNA.

The TCR beta profiling, which covered VDJ combination and CDR3 sequence, was carried out using genomic DNA as the template. TCRdb recomputed calls from the reads with MiXCR, one row per CDR3 protein. The sample has 300,000 or so distinct CDR3 sequences; 45% to 65% are singletons. Only a few counts were recorded for this clonotype. Germline CDR1 is ENHRY and CDR2 is SYGVKD. The CDR3 is made up of 21 amino acids. Losses at the gene ends were 0 bases for V and 3 bases for J; bases not matched to a gene: 17. The chain employs TRBV10-3 and TRBJ1-6; 7 bases map to TRBD1. This TCR came from a human donor with severe aplastic anemia or a healthy control (not recorded which). Specimen: sorted CD4+, CD8+, or CD8+CD57+ T cells (not recorded which) from PBMCs. The CDR3 region is CAISESLGQRTEKRYNSPLHF. Here the CDR3 DNA reads TGTGCCATCAGTGAGTCTCTGGGACAGCGTACTGAAAAACGCTATAATTCACCCCTCCACTTT.